The present T cell receptor beta chain was sequenced within a study of blood T cell repertoires in COVID-19. Overall study: Samples representing acute and convalescent COVID-19 were sourced from the United States, Italy and Spain. Sources were T cells, B-cell-depleted T cells, or PBMCs; the material itself was cDNA or gDNA.

The authors' processing: Reference gene primers were amplified, and this amplification served to estimate nucleated cell counts. Method: immunoSEQ multiplex PCR; TCRdb's copy keeps in-frame clones and lacks some. The V and J calls and clone size come from that table; D and trimming were worked out from the DNA. The sample includes roughly 350,000 clones, 85% seen only once; the top ten take 3% to 4%. Germline lookup yields CDR1 LNHDA and CDR2 SQIVND (reference sequence). V lost 8 bases and J lost 1, with 15 bases in between. CDR3 size: 15 residues. Sequencing was carried out using peripheral blood. This chain joins TRBV19 and TRBJ1-5; D unclear. This receptor was taken from a woman in her late teens or twenties with acute or convalescent COVID-19. The CDR3 DNA reads TGTGCCAGTTGGGGAGGGTTCCCGAGCAATCAGCCCCAGCATTTT. It encodes CASWGGFPSNQPQHF.